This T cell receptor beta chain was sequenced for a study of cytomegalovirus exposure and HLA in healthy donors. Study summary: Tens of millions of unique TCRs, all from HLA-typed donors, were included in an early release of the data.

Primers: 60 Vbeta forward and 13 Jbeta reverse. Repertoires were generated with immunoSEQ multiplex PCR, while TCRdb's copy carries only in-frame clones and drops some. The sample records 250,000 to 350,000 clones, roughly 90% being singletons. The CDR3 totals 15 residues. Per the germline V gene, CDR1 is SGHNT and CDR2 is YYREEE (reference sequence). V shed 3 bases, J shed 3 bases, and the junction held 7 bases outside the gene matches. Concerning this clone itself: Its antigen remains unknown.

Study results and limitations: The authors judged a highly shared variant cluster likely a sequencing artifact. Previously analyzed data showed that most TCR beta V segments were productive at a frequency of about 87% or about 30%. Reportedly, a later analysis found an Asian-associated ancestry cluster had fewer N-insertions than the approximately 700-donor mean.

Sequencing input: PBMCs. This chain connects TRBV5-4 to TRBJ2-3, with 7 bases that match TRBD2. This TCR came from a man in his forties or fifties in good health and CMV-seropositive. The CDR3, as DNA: TGTGCCAGCAGCTGGAGGGAGGGAGGGACAGATACGCAGTATTTT. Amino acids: CASSWREGGTDTQYF.